The subject of this entry is one TCR beta chain. The antigen is unknown. These data come from a study of radiation and T cells in renal cell carcinoma. The study's findings and limits: Baseline intratumoral clonotype presence is unknown without pretreatment biopsies.

Method: immunoSEQ multiplex PCR; TCRdb's copy keeps in-frame clones and lacks some. The sample shows around 170,000 clones, 88% of them seen only once. CDR1 is LNHDA, CDR2 SQIVND, per germline (reference sequence). The CDR3 is 14 amino acids. V was pared by 8 bases and J by 0 bases, with 11 bases between. The time point: blood 4 weeks post-SBRT, at nephrectomy. Treatment specified: 15 Gy SBRT to primary tumor, nephrectomy 4 weeks later. Nephrectomy followed 15 Gy stereotactic body radiation by 4 weeks. The tumor was a clear cell renal cell carcinoma. The sequence was obtained from a woman in her fifties or sixties with renal cell carcinoma. The V call is TRBV19, the J call TRBJ1-5; no definite D call. Sequenced here: blood, sampled from a patient whose treatment included radiotherapy and nephrectomy. DNA of the CDR3: TGTGCCAGTCAGGCGAGACATAGCAATCAGCCCCAGCATTTT. Translation gives CASQARHSNQPQHF.